Each of the 14 T cell receptor beta chains below was sequenced from the same sample in a study of cytomegalovirus exposure and HLA in healthy donors. Researchers ran the PCR with 60 Vbeta and 13 Jbeta primers. The protocol was immunoSEQ multiplex PCR, while the TCRdb copy is restricted to in-frame clones and leaves out a portion. Its listing shows approximately 110,000 clones. Material: PBMCs. These receptors came from a man between 40 and 49 years old in good health and CMV-seropositive.

The J gene is TRBJ2-5, the V gene TRBV4-2; 15 nucleotides match TRBD2. The V segment lost 1 base and the J segment 4 bases; nucleotides outside the gene matches: 4. The CDR3 consists of 17 residues. Germline assignment: CDR1 LGHNA and CDR2 YNFKEQ. The chain's CDR3 is CASSQAGLAGGGETQYF. The CDR3 coding sequence is TGTGCCAGCAGCCAAGCCGGACTAGCGGGAGGGGGAGAGACCCAGTACTTC.

This chain joins TRBV6-5 and TRBJ2-6, with D uncertain. This CDR3 has 15 amino acids. Trimming shortened V by 6 bases and J by 0 bases, and 9 bases separated the two germline ends. Germline assignment: CDR1 MNHEY and CDR2 SVGAGI. The CDR3 DNA is TGTGCCAGCAGAACCGTCGGCTCTGGGGCCAACGTCCTGACTTTC. It yields the protein CASRTVGSGANVLTF.

The gene calls are TRBV28 and TRBJ2-1; TRBD2 matches 7 bases. Losses at the gene ends were 6 bases for V and 4 bases for J; bases not matched to a gene: 9. Germline V lookup: CDR1 MDHEN, CDR2 SYDVKM. The CDR3 runs 15 residues. The CDR3 coding sequence is TGTGCCAGCAGGGGGCGCGGGAGAGGTTACAATGAGCAGTTCTTC. Translated: CASRGRGRGYNEQFF.

The V call is TRBV7-3, the J call TRBJ2-1, with a weak D call TRBD2 (5 bases). The CDR3 extends over 11 amino acids. Per the germline V gene, CDR1 is SGHTA and CDR2 is FQGTGA. The V and J ends lost 5 bases and 9 bases respectively, with 8 bases between them. The CDR3 DNA reads TGTGCCAGCAGCGAGGGTTTTGAGCAGTTCTTC. This encodes CASSEGFEQFF.

This chain uses TRBV10-1 with TRBJ2-5; D perhaps matches TRBD2 (5 bases). CDR1 is WNHNN, CDR2 SYGVQD, per germline (reference sequence). Trimming pared 0 bases from V and 2 bases from J, leaving 10 bases between. The CDR3 is 15 amino acids. The CDR3: CASSESAGLQETQYF. CDR3 nucleotides: TGCGCCAGCAGTGAGTCTGCAGGACTTCAAGAGACCCAGTACTTC.

The chain recombines TRBV5-6 with TRBJ2-1; weak D call: TRBD1 (6 bases). Germline CDR1 is SGHDT and CDR2 is YYEEEE. The CDR3 spans 16 residues. V was trimmed by 0 bases and J by 7 bases, leaving 17 bases between them. DNA for the CDR3: TGTGCCAGCAGCTTGGGTTCGCTGGGGGCAAGGAATGAGCAGTTCTTC. It specifies CASSLGSLGARNEQFF.

J is TRBJ1-1 and V is TRBV9, with TRBD1 matching 9 bases. J was trimmed by 4 bases and V by 0 bases; bases with no gene match: 22. This CDR3 contains 21 residues. CDR1 is SGDLS, CDR2 YYNGEE, per germline. The CDR3 DNA is TGTGCCAGCAGCGTAGGAATTCCCCGGGACAGGGTTACCTTTGGAAGCACTGAAGCTTTCTTT. This codes for CASSVGIPRDRVTFGSTEAFF.

This sequence joins TRBV27 and TRBJ1-2; tentative D call: TRBD1 (6 bases). The CDR3 spans 14 residues. The germline V and J ends were trimmed by 4 bases and 4 bases, with 13 bases remaining between them. Germline V CDR1 and CDR2: MNHEY, SMNVEV (reference sequence). The CDR3 loop reads CASSSGAGGYGYTF. CDR3 DNA: TGTGCCAGCAGTTCAGGGGCGGGCGGCTATGGCTACACCTTC.

The chain combines TRBV30 with TRBJ2-2, with 7 bases that match TRBD1. From germline, CDR1 is GTSNPN and CDR2 SVGIG (reference sequence). The CDR3 has 16 amino acids. V trimming: 0 bases; J trimming: 4 bases; junction bases outside the gene matches: 8. CDR3 nucleotide sequence: TGTGCCTGGAGTGTAGGGGGCCACGGTAGCACCGGGGAGCTGTTTTTT. This encodes CAWSVGGHGSTGELFF.

The V call is TRBV19, the J call TRBJ2-1; D might be TRBD1 (6 bases). Germline values: CDR1 LNHDA, CDR2 SQIVND (reference sequence). The V gene lost 9 bases and the J gene lost 1 base, with 13 bases spanning the gap. This CDR3 is 14 amino acids long. Here the CDR3 reads CASRPRGSYNEQFF. As DNA, the CDR3 is TGTGCCAGCCGTCCGAGGGGGTCCTACAATGAGCAGTTCTTC.

The V gene is TRBV11-2, the J gene TRBJ2-7; 8 nucleotides match TRBD1. Germline-derived CDR1 and CDR2 are SGHAT and FQNNGV. Trimming took 4 bases from V and 6 from J; bases not matched to a gene: 14. This CDR3 is 16 amino acids long. The CDR3 DNA reads as TGTGCCAGCAGCTCCCGGACAGGGCCGAAGGGGACCGAGCAGTACTTC. This codes for CASSSRTGPKGTEQYF.

This chain links TRBV7-9 with TRBJ1-4, with a possible D match to TRBD1 (6 bases). V gave up 5 bases and J gave up 8 bases, with 18 bases separating them. The germline V gene has CDR1 SEHNR and CDR2 FQNEAQ (reference sequence). The CDR3 consists of 15 residues. CDR3 DNA sequence: TGTGCCAGCAGCGGTCCCGGGGGGGCGCGCGAAAAACTGTTTTTT. Translation: CASSGPGGAREKLFF.

This rearrangement joins TRBV5-8 to TRBJ2-1, with 7 bases matching TRBD1. The CDR3 length is 15 residues. The trim removed 4 bases at V and 2 bases at J, leaving 6 bases unmatched. Germline V gene data show CDR1 as SGHTS and CDR2 as YDEGEE. This CDR3 is CASSLWQGAYNEQFF. DNA for the CDR3: TGTGCCAGCAGCCTGTGGCAGGGGGCCTACAATGAGCAGTTCTTC.

This rearrangement joins TRBV5-4 to TRBJ1-6; 10 nucleotides line up with TRBD1. J was trimmed by 9 bases and V by 0 bases; bases with no gene match: 6. The CDR3 extends over 16 amino acids. Germline CDR1 reads SGHNT; CDR2 reads YYREEE (reference sequence). CDR3 sequence: CASSLVPGTGASPLHF. In DNA, the CDR3 is TGTGCCAGCAGCTTGGTGCCCGGGACAGGGGCTTCACCCCTCCACTTT.